Listed below are T cell receptor beta chains from one sample, sequenced in a study of CD8 T cells in Susac syndrome. TCRdb called the immunoSEQ multiplex PCR reads again in MiXCR, with one record for every CDR3 protein. The sample carries about 150,000 distinct CDR3 sequences, about 94% recorded once. Sample: CD8+ T cells from PBMCs. Receptors were obtained from a human donor with multiple sclerosis. Each CDR3 is given with its conserved first and last residue. Each record gives: J gene, clone size, D gene, V gene, CDR3 DNA, CDR3 protein. The D gene is left open where the match is weak. Part of the rows lack a size; the others show once, few, many or a class for expanded clones.

J: TRBJ1-1; size: .; D: .; V: TRBV12-3/TRBV12-4; DNA: TGTGCCAGCAGTTTAGGCAGGCTGATGAACACTGAAGCTTTCTTT; CDR3: CASSLGRLMNTEAFF
J: TRBJ2-7; size: few; D: .; V: TRBV11-2; DNA: TGTGCCAGCAGCCAAGGGAGGACCTACGAGCAGTACTTC; CDR3: CASSQGRTYEQYF
J: TRBJ1-5; size: once; D: .; V: TRBV27; DNA: TGTGCCAGCAGTTTCAGGGGCGGCAATCAGCCCCAGCATTTT; CDR3: CASSFRGGNQPQHF
J: TRBJ1-4; size: .; D: TRBD1; V: TRBV12-3/TRBV12-4; DNA: TGTGCCAGCAGTTCGTCCGGGACAGGCGGTGGAAAACTGTTTTTT; CDR3: CASSSSGTGGGKLFF
J: TRBJ1-5; size: .; D: .; V: TRBV12-5; DNA: TGTGCTAGTGGGGACGGTTCCCGACATTTT; CDR3: CASGDGSRHF
J: TRBJ1-3; size: .; D: .; V: TRBV3-1; DNA: TGTGCCAGCAGCTTTCAAATTGGAGCTGGAAACACCATATATTTT; CDR3: CASSFQIGAGNTIYF
J: TRBJ2-5; size: once; D: .; V: TRBV20-1; DNA: TGCAGTGCTAGAGATTGGGCAGGGGCACAAGAGACCCAGTACTTC; CDR3: CSARDWAGAQETQYF
J: TRBJ2-1; size: .; D: TRBD2; V: TRBV15; DNA: TGTGCCACCCACAGCGGGGGCGGGCATGAGCAGTTCTTC; CDR3: CATHSGGGHEQFF
J: TRBJ1-2; size: .; D: .; V: TRBV30; DNA: TGTGCCTGCACGGGTTCTTATGGCTACACCTTC; CDR3: CACTGSYGYTF
J: TRBJ2-7; size: once; D: TRBD2; V: TRBV15; DNA: TGTGCCACCAGCAGGGGGACCGGACTAGCTTACGAGCAGTACTTC; CDR3: CATSRGTGLAYEQYF
J: TRBJ2-1; size: .; D: TRBD1; V: TRBV9; DNA: TGTGCCAGCAGCGTATGGGACAGGGGGCTAGATGAGCAGTTCTTC; CDR3: CASSVWDRGLDEQFF
J: TRBJ1-3; size: .; D: .; V: TRBV7-9; DNA: TGTGCCAGCAGCCCCCCTTCTGGAAACACCATATATTTT; CDR3: CASSPPSGNTIYF
J: TRBJ2-1; size: .; D: .; V: TRBV6-6; DNA: TGTGCCAGCAGTTACTCGATTCGGGGGAACTACAATGAGCAGTTCTTC; CDR3: CASSYSIRGNYNEQFF
J: TRBJ1-2; size: once; D: .; V: TRBV19; DNA: TGTGCCAGCCACGACCGGGACACCCTGAACTATGGCTACACCTTC; CDR3: CASHDRDTLNYGYTF
J: TRBJ1-5; size: .; D: .; V: TRBV12-3/TRBV12-4; DNA: TGTGCCAGCAGTTTAGTCGGATATAGCAATCAGCCCCAGCATTTT; CDR3: CASSLVGYSNQPQHF
J: TRBJ1-2; size: .; D: .; V: TRBV6-1; DNA: TGTGCCAGTACAGAGTATGGCTACACCTTC; CDR3: CASTEYGYTF
J: TRBJ2-3; size: once; D: TRBD1; V: TRBV27; DNA: TGTGCCAGCAGTTTGGTGGCAGGGGGCGGCACAGATACGCAGTATTTT; CDR3: CASSLVAGGGTDTQYF
J: TRBJ1-1; size: once; D: TRBD1; V: TRBV20-1; DNA: TGCAGTGCTAGAGACTCGGACAGGGGTAACACTGAAGCTTTCTTT; CDR3: CSARDSDRGNTEAFF
J: TRBJ2-7; size: .; D: .; V: TRBV7-8; DNA: TGTGCCAGCAGCTTACTAGAAGGCTACGAGCAGTACTTC; CDR3: CASSLLEGYEQYF
J: TRBJ1-2; size: .; D: .; V: TRBV30; DNA: TGTGCCTGGGTAGACCAGCGGCGTAACTATGGCTACACCTTC; CDR3: CAWVDQRRNYGYTF
J: TRBJ2-5; size: .; D: TRBD2; V: TRBV12-5; DNA: TGTGCTAGTGGAAGGGGACTAGCATCCGGGGAGACCCAGTACTTC; CDR3: CASGRGLASGETQYF
J: TRBJ1-1; size: .; D: .; V: TRBV19; DNA: TGTGCCAGTAGTATCTGGCGTGAAGCTTTCTTT; CDR3: CASSIWREAFF
J: TRBJ1-2; size: .; D: .; V: TRBV2; DNA: TGTGCCAGCATTACAGGGACGGATGGCTACACCTTC; CDR3: CASITGTDGYTF
J: TRBJ2-3; size: .; D: .; V: TRBV7-9; DNA: TGTGCCAGCGGCCGGGCAGGGAGGACAGATACGCAGTATTTT; CDR3: CASGRAGRTDTQYF
J: TRBJ1-2; size: .; D: .; V: TRBV4-3; DNA: TGCGCCAGCCACCGGCGAAAGTGGCGGTATGGCTACACCTTC; CDR3: CASHRRKWRYGYTF
J: TRBJ2-7; size: once; D: .; V: TRBV20-1; DNA: TGCAGTGCTGCCGGAGGGGACGAGCAGTACTTC; CDR3: CSAAGGDEQYF
J: TRBJ1-6; size: .; D: .; V: TRBV7-9; DNA: TGTGCCAGCTCTTCGGGAGATTCACCCCTCCACTTT; CDR3: CASSSGDSPLHF
J: TRBJ2-1; size: .; D: .; V: TRBV7-9; DNA: TGTGCCAGCAGCCCGCGCGACCGGTCCTACAATGAGCAGTTCTTC; CDR3: CASSPRDRSYNEQFF
J: TRBJ1-1; size: .; D: .; V: TRBV20-1; DNA: TGCAGTGCTAGGATTCAGGACCGTGGCACTGAAGCTTTCTTT; CDR3: CSARIQDRGTEAFF